A single sample is the source of the 26 T cell receptor beta chains below, sequenced in a study of T cell responses to AZD1222 COVID-19 vaccine. Sequencing was performed with immunoSEQ multiplex PCR; in TCRdb, only in-frame clones are kept and a portion is missing. The top ten clones hold 25% to 35% of a sample with 120,000 or so clones, around nine tenths of them seen once. Specimen: peripheral blood, collected on day 0 of AZD1222 vaccination. These receptors originate from an adult in good health.

The chain employs TRBV27 and TRBJ2-2; tentative D call: TRBD2 (6 bases). Per germline, CDR1 MNHEY and CDR2 SMNVEV (reference sequence). The V end was cut by 1 base, the J end by 7 bases, with 19 bases between. The CDR3 extends over 17 amino acids. In DNA form, the CDR3 reads TGTGCCAGCAGTTTATTAGGCCTCGAAGGGCGGGGCGGGGAGCTGTTTTTT. Amino acids: CASSLLGLEGRGGELFF.

This chain connects TRBV11-3 to TRBJ2-3; 14 nucleotides line up with TRBD2. The germline V gene has CDR1 SGHNT and CDR2 YENEEA. This CDR3 is 17 amino acids long. J gave up 1 base and V 0 bases, and 0 bases lay outside the gene matches. The DNA for the CDR3 is TGTGCCAGCAGCTTAGAGGGACTAGCGGGGGGCACAGATACGCAGTATTTT. Translation gives CASSLEGLAGGTDTQYF.

The chain couples TRBV6-6 to TRBJ2-7; no clear D gene. Germline V CDR1 and CDR2: MNHNY, SVGAGI (reference sequence). Trimming took 0 bases from V and 2 from J, leaving 8 bases between them. The CDR3 is 14 amino acids. The CDR3 DNA reads TGTGCCAGCAGTTACTCGCAGCCAGCCTACGAGCAGTACTTC. Residues: CASSYSQPAYEQYF.

V gene TRBV5-6 combines with J gene TRBJ1-3, with 7 bases that match TRBD1. Trimming removed 4 bases from V and 3 bases from J; junction bases left unmatched: 7. The CDR3 is 15 amino acids. Germline V gene sequence: CDR1 SGHDT, CDR2 YYEEEE. CDR3 coding DNA: TGTGCCAGCAGCCGTGAGGGGGCGGGTGGAAACACCATATATTTT. It translates to CASSREGAGGNTIYF.

V is TRBV9 and J is TRBJ2-1, with a tentative D call TRBD1 (5 bases). The V end was cut by 4 bases, the J end by 1 base, with 12 bases between. The CDR3 consists of 15 residues. Germline-derived CDR1 and CDR2 are SGDLS and YYNGEE. The DNA for the CDR3 is TGTGCCAGCAGCACTCAGGGCGGATCCTACAATGAGCAGTTCTTC. This translates into CASSTQGGSYNEQFF.

The chain employs TRBV5-1 and TRBJ1-3, with D possibly being TRBD1 (5 bases). V lost 4 bases and J lost 1, with 12 bases in between. The length of the CDR3 is 15 residues. Germline lookup yields CDR1 SGHRS and CDR2 YFSETQ. The CDR3, as DNA: TGCGCCAGCAGCATTACGGGGGAATCTGGAAACACCATATATTTT. Amino acids: CASSITGESGNTIYF.

This chain uses TRBV6-5 with TRBJ1-4, with D uncertain. The CDR3 loop spans 13 amino acids. The germline CDR1 and CDR2 sequences are MNHEY and SVGAGI. V dropped 10 bases and J dropped 8 bases, with 17 bases sitting between them. This chain's CDR3 is CATVNTAGEKLFF. CDR3 nucleotides: TGTGCCACCGTAAACACTGCGGGGGAAAAACTGTTTTTT.

CDR3 region: CSASRSYNEQFF. As DNA, the CDR3 is TGCAGTGCTAGTCGGAGCTACAATGAGCAGTTCTTC. The chain joins TRBV20-1 to TRBJ2-1, with no clear D. V gave up 3 bases and J gave up 3 bases, with 6 bases separating them. This CDR3 contains 12 residues. Per the germline V gene, CDR1 is DFQATT and CDR2 is SNEGSKA (reference sequence).

J is TRBJ1-1 and V is TRBV2; D is unresolved. CDR1 is SNHLY and CDR2 is FYNNEI in the germline V gene. CDR3 size: 13 residues. The ends were cut back, 4 bases at V and 1 base at J, with 7 bases in the middle. The CDR3 DNA follows: TGTGCCAGCAGTGTCGAGACGAACACTGAAGCTTTCTTT. It is translated as CASSVETNTEAFF. The entire variable domain, with the rest obtained from reference TRBV2 and TRBJ1-1, is as follows: EPEVTQTPSHQVTQMGQEVILRCVPISNHLYFYWYRQILGQKVEFLVSFYNNEISEKSEIFDDQFSVERPDGSNFTLKIRSTKLEDSAMYFCASSVETNTEAFFGQGTRLTVV.

The chain carries TRBV5-1 and TRBJ2-3; TRBD2 might be the D (6 bases). The CDR3 totals 17 residues. Trimming stripped 0 bases from V and 4 bases from J, with 18 bases between. Germline V gene sequence: CDR1 SGHRS, CDR2 YFSETQ. CDR3 sequence reads: CASSLDPSSGLADTQYF. The DNA for the CDR3 is TGCGCCAGCAGCTTGGACCCCAGCAGCGGGCTGGCAGATACGCAGTATTTT.

The gene calls are TRBV7-9 and TRBJ2-5; 7 bases match TRBD2. This CDR3 comprises 11 residues. Germline trimming cut 11 bases from V and 4 bases from J; bases unmatched to any gene: 4. The germline CDR1 and CDR2 sequences are SEHNR and FQNEAQ (reference sequence). CDR3 protein: CAGGGGETQYF. CDR3 DNA: TGTGCCGGCGGGGGAGGAGAGACCCAGTACTTC.

The V gene is TRBV6-2 or TRBV6-3, the J gene TRBJ2-1; possible D gene TRBD2, 7 bases. The length of the CDR3 is 20 residues. Germline CDR1 MNHEY, CDR2 SVGEGT. Trimming left V 1 base short and J 4 bases short, with 26 bases between. The CDR3 sequence is CASSYFPTGSGGKAYNEQFF. In DNA, the CDR3 is TGTGCCAGCAGTTACTTCCCGACAGGTTCGGGAGGTAAAGCTTACAATGAGCAGTTCTTC.

This sequence joins TRBV7-2 and TRBJ2-5; D is unresolved. V was trimmed by 3 bases and J by 5 bases, leaving 10 bases between them. This CDR3 comprises 13 residues. Germline V lookup: CDR1 SGHTA, CDR2 FQGNSA. The CDR3 nucleotides are TGTGCCAGCAGCTTCTCTGGGGTGGAGACCCAGTACTTC. The encoded protein is CASSFSGVETQYF.

A few counts support this clone. This chain uses TRBV7-6 with TRBJ1-2; TRBD1 agrees at 9 bases. Trimming removed 5 bases from V and 4 bases from J; junction bases left unmatched: 11. CDR1 SGHVS and CDR2 FNYEAQ come from the germline V gene. This CDR3 is 16 amino acids long. CDR3 loop: CASSPAQDRGGYGYTF. The CDR3 DNA is TGTGCCAGCAGCCCTGCCCAGGACAGGGGAGGCTATGGCTACACCTTC.

This rearrangement joins TRBV20-1 to TRBJ1-1; D may be TRBD1 (6 bases). The CDR3 spans 11 residues. Deletions cut 5 bases from V and 9 bases from J, with 13 bases between. CDR1 and CDR2 from the germline V gene are DFQATT and SNEGSKA (reference sequence). DNA of the CDR3: TGCAGTGCTCAAACAGGGCGTAAAGCTTTCTTT. Residues: CSAQTGRKAFF.

The chain recombines TRBV3-1 (or the pseudogene TRBV3-2) with TRBJ1-2, with 7 bases that match TRBD1. Trimming took 2 bases from V and 4 from J; bases not matched to a gene: 4. The germline CDR1 and CDR2 sequences are LGHDT and YNNKEL (reference sequence). This CDR3 contains 14 residues. This chain's CDR3 is CASSQMTGSYGYTF. In DNA, the CDR3 is TGTGCCAGCAGCCAAATGACAGGGTCCTATGGCTACACCTTC.

The chain is built from TRBV6-2 or TRBV6-3 and TRBJ1-2; TRBD1 agrees at 12 bases. There are 17 residues in the CDR3. Per the germline V gene, CDR1 is MNHEY and CDR2 is SVGEGT. V lost 5 bases to trimming and J lost 2 bases; unmatched junction nucleotides: 9. The CDR3 sequence is CASSQADGTGGNYGYTF. Written as DNA, the CDR3 is TGTGCCAGCAGTCAGGCCGACGGGACAGGGGGCAACTATGGCTACACCTTC.

In this sample, this clone turned up a few times. V and J are TRBV5-1 and TRBJ2-1, with 8 bases fitting TRBD2. Germline-derived CDR1 and CDR2 are SGHRS and YFSETQ. V shed 6 bases and J 15 bases; nucleotides not matched to a gene: 8. The CDR3 is 11 amino acids. As DNA, the CDR3 is TGCGCCAGCATCGAGCGGGGGCGCCCGTTCTTC. Translating it yields CASIERGRPFF.

The chain links TRBV24-1 to TRBJ2-5; D is unresolved. CDR1 is KGHDR, CDR2 SFDVKD, per germline. There are 16 residues in the CDR3. V lost 3 bases, J lost 1 base, and 14 bases lay in between. The CDR3 DNA is TGTGCCACCAGTGATCCCAAAGATTCCTCCCAAGAGACCCAGTACTTC. Translated, it gives CATSDPKDSSQETQYF.

The rearrangement links TRBV11-3 to TRBJ2-7; 9 bases are shared with TRBD2. CDR1 is SGHNT, CDR2 YENEEA, per germline. With 2 bases clipped from V and 7 bases from J, the junction kept 3 bases outside the gene matches. This CDR3 has 13 residues. The CDR3: CASSLRTSDEQYF. CDR3 sequence (DNA): TGTGCCAGCAGCTTAAGGACTAGCGATGAGCAGTACTTC.

This clone was detected once. The rearrangement uses TRBV27 and TRBJ2-3, with D possibly TRBD2 on 6 matching bases. The germline gives CDR1 MNHEY, CDR2 SMNVEV (reference sequence). Trimming removed 5 bases at V and 0 bases at J, with 21 bases between. The CDR3 consists of 18 residues. CDR3 loop: CASSRARDSRTSTDTQYF. CDR3 in DNA: TGTGCCAGCAGTCGGGCGAGGGACTCCAGAACTAGCACAGATACGCAGTATTTT.

In the case of this clone: Germline and junction disagree at one end, which may indicate a read error. This chain uses TRBV5-8 with TRBJ1-4, with D uncertain. This CDR3 contains 11 residues. The germline V gene has CDR1 SGHTS and CDR2 YDEGEE. The CDR3 bases are TGTGCCAGCGGCTTAAATGAAAAACTGTTTTTT. Protein product: CASGLNEKLFF.

This chain uses TRBV29-1 with TRBJ1-2, with 10 bases matching TRBD1. The CDR3 sequence is 14 residues long. The ends lost 5 bases at V and 6 bases at J; junction bases unmatched: 9. CDR1 and CDR2 from the germline V gene are SQVTM and ANQGSEA. The CDR3 loop is CSVPRQGALDGYTF. For the CDR3, the DNA is TGCAGCGTTCCTCGACAGGGGGCTCTGGATGGCTACACCTTC. Variable domain in full (rest from reference TRBV29-1 and TRBJ1-2): SAVISQKPSRDICQRGTSLTIQCQVDSQVTMMFWYRQQPGQSLTLIATANQGSEATYESGFVIDKFPISRPNLTFSTLTVSNMSPEDSSIYLCSVPRQGALDGYTFGSGTRLTVV.

The V and J genes are TRBV5-1 and TRBJ1-2, with 12 bases matching TRBD1. This CDR3 spans 14 amino acids. The germline CDR1 and CDR2 sequences are SGHRS and YFSETQ. Losses at the gene ends were 3 bases for V and 4 bases for J; bases not matched to a gene: 1. CDR3 bases: TGCGCCAGCAGCTCGGGACAGGGGGCCTATGGCTACACCTTC. Translating gives CASSSGQGAYGYTF.

The chain recombines TRBV11-2 with TRBJ2-7, with D perhaps TRBD1 or TRBD2 (5 bases each). Trimming took off 5 bases at V and 4 bases at J, with 18 bases between the two ends. This CDR3 has 15 residues. The germline CDR1 and CDR2 sequences are SGHAT and FQNNGV. The CDR3 sequence is CASSRSAGTSYEQYF. The CDR3 nucleotides read TGTGCCAGCAGCCGCTCGGCCGGGACCTCATACGAGCAGTACTTC.

The rearrangement joins TRBV2 to TRBJ1-6; D is unresolved. Germline lookup yields CDR1 SNHLY and CDR2 FYNNEI. There are 13 residues in the CDR3. V gave up 6 bases and J gave up 6 bases, with 9 bases separating them. The CDR3 sequence: CASSAGVNSPLHF. As DNA, the CDR3 is TGTGCCAGCAGCGCGGGAGTTAATTCACCCCTCCACTTT.